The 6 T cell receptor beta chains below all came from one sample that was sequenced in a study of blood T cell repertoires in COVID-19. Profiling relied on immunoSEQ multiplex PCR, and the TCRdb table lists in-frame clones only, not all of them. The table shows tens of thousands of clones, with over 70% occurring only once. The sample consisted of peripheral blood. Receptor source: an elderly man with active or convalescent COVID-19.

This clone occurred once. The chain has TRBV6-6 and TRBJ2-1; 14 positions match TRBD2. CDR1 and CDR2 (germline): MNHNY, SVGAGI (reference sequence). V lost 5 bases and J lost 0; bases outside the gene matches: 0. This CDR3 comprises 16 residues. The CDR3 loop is CASSGTSGSSYNEQFF. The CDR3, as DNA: TGTGCCAGCAGTGGGACTAGCGGGAGCTCCTACAATGAGCAGTTCTTC.

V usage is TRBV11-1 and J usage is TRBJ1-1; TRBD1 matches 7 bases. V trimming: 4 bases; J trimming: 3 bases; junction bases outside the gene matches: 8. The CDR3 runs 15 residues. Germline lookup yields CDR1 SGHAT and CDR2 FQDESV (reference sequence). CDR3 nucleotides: TGTGCCAGCAGCTCAATACAGGGGCCTTACACTGAAGCTTTCTTT. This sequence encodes CASSSIQGPYTEAFF.

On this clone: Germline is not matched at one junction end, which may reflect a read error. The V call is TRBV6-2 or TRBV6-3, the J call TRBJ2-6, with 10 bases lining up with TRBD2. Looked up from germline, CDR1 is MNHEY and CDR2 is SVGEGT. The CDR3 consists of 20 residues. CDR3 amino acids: CASSYSLLAGGPSEANVLTF. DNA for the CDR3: TGTGCCAGCAGTTACTCGTTGTTAGCGGGAGGACCCTCTGAGGCCAACGTCCTGACTTTC.

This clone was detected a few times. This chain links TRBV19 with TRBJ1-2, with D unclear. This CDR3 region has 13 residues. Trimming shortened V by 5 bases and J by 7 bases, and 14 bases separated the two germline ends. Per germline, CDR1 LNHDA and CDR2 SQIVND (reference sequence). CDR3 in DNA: TGTGCCAGTAGTGTCCCCCCACCGGGTGGCTACACCTTC. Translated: CASSVPPPGGYTF.

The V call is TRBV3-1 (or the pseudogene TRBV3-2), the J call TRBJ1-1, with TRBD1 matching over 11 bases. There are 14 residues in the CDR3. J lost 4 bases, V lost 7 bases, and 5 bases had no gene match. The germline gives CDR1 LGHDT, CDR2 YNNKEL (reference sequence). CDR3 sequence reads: CASTGQGASTEAFF. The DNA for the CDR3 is TGTGCCAGCACCGGACAGGGGGCCAGCACTGAAGCTTTCTTT.

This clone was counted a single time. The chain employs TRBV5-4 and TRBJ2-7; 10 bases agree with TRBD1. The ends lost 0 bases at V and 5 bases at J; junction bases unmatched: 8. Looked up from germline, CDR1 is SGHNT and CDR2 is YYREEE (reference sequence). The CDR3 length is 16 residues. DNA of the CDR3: TGTGCCAGCAGCTTGGGAGGGTGGACAGGGGGAAACGAGCAGTACTTC. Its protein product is CASSLGGWTGGNEQYF.